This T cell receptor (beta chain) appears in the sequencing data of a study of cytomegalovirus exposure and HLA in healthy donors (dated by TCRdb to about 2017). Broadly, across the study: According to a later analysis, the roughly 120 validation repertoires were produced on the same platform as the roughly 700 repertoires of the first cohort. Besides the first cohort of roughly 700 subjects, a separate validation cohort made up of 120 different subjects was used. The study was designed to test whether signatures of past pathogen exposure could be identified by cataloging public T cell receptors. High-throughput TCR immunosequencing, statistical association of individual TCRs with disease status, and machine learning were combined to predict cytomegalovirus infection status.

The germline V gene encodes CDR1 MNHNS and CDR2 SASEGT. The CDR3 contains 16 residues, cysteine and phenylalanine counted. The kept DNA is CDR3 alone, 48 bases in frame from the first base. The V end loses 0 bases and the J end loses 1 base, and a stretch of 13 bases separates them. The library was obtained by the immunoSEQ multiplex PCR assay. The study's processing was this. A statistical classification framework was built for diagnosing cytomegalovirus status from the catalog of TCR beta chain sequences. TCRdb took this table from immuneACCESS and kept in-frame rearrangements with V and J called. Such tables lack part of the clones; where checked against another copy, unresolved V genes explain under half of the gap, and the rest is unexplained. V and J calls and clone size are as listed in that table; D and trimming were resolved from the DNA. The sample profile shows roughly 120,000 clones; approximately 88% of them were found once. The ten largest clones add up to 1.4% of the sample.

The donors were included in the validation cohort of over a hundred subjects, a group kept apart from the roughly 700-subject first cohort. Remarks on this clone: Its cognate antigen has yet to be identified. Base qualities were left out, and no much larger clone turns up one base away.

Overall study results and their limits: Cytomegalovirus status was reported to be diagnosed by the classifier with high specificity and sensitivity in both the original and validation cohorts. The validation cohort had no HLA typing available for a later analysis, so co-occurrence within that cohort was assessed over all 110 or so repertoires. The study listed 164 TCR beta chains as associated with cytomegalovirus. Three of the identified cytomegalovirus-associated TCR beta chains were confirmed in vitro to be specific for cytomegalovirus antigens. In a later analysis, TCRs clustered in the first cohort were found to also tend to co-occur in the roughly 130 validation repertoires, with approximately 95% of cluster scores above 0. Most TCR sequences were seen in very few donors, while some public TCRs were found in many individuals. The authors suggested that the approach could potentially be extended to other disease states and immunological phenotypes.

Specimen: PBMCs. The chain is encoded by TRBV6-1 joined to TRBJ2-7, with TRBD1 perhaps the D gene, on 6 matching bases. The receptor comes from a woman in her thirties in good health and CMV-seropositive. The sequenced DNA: TGTGCCAGCAGTGAAGCACACCACAGGGCGTCCTACGAGCAGTACTTC. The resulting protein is CASSEAHHRASYEQYF.